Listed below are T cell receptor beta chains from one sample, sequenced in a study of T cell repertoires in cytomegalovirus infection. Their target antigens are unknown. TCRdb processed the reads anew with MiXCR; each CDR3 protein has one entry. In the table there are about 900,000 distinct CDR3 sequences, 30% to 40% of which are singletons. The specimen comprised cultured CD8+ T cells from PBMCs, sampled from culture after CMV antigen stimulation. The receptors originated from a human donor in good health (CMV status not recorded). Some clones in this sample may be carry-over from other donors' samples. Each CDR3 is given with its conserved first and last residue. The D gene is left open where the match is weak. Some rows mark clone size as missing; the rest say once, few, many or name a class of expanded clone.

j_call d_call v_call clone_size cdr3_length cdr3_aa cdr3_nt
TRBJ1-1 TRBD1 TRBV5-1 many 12 CASRGVNTEAFF TGTGCCAGCAGGGGGGTCAACACTGAAGCTTTCTTT
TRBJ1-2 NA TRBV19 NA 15 CASMHTGLSNYGYTF TGTGCCAGTATGCATACAGGGCTTTCTAACTATGGCTACACCTTC
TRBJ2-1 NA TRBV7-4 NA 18 CASSTSLLESTDYNEQFF TGTGCCAGCAGCACTTCCCTTCTAGAGAGTACGGACTACAATGAGCAGTTCTTC
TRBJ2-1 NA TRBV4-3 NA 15 CASSPGWGAGNEQFF TGCGCCAGCAGCCCCGGTTGGGGGGCGGGAAATGAGCAGTTCTTC
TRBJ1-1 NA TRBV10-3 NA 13 CAISEPEDTEAFF TGTGCCATCAGTGAACCCGAGGACACTGAAGCTTTCTTT
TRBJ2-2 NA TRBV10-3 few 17 CAISESKDGSYTGELFF TGTGCCATCAGTGAGTCGAAAGACGGCAGCTACACCGGGGAGCTGTTTTTT
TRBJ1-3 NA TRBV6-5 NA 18 CASSSYSIQLESGNTIYF TGTGCCAGCAGTTCATACTCGATTCAATTGGAATCTGGAAACACCATATATTTT
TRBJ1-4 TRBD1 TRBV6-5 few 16 CASSYAGTVALEKLFF TGTGCCAGCAGTTACGCCGGGACAGTGGCTTTAGAAAAACTGTTTTTT
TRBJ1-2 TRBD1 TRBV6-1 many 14 CASSPGGGAYGYTF TGTGCCAGCAGTCCCGGAGGGGGCGCTTATGGCTACACCTTC
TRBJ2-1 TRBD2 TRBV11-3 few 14 CASSARGGPDEQFF TGTGCCAGCTCAGCCCGGGGGGGCCCGGATGAGCAGTTCTTC
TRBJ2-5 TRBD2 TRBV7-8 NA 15 CASSSPGLAKETQYF TGTGCCAGCAGCTCCCCCGGACTAGCGAAAGAGACCCAGTACTTC
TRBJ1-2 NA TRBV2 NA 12 CASPQKRNGYTF TGTGCCAGCCCACAGAAGAGGAATGGCTACACCTTC
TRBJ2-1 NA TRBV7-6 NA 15 CASSLSPGVYNVQFF TGTGCCAGCAGCTTAAGCCCGGGGGTATACAATGTGCAGTTCTTC
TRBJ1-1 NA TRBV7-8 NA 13 CASTPAGVVEAFF TGTGCCAGCACCCCCGCAGGGGTAGTTGAAGCTTTCTTT
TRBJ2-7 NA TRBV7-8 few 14 CASTPTYSAYEQYF TGTGCCAGCACCCCGACCTATTCCGCCTACGAGCAGTACTTC
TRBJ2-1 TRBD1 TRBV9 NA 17 CASSNERDRGVYNEQFF TGTGCCAGCTCAAACGAACGGGACAGGGGGGTTTACAATGAGCAGTTCTTC
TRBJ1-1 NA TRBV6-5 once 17 CASSYNSGGLANTEAFF TGTGCCAGCAGTTATAATAGTGGGGGGCTTGCGAACACTGAAGCTTTCTTT
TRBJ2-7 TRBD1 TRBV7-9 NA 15 CASSLATGPTSEQYF TGTGCCAGCAGCTTAGCGACAGGGCCAACAAGCGAGCAGTACTTC
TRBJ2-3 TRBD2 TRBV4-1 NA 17 CASSQVGGTRLEDTQYF TGCGCCAGCAGCCAAGTCGGCGGGACTAGGCTAGAGGATACGCAGTATTTT
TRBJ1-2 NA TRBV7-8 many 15 CASSPEKGINYGYTF TGTGCCAGCAGCCCCGAGAAGGGGATTAACTATGGCTACACCTTC
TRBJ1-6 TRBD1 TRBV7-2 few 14 CASSFRQGTSPLHF TGTGCCAGCAGCTTCCGACAGGGGACTTCACCCCTCCACTTT
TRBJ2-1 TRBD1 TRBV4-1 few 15 CASSPEQGAQNEQFF TGCGCCAGCAGCCCGGAACAGGGGGCGCAGAATGAGCAGTTCTTC
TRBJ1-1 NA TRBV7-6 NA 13 CASSLYRVDYPFF TGTGCCAGCAGCCTTTACAGGGTGGATTATCCTTTCTTT
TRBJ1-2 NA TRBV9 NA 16 CASSVGGGPRNYGYTF TGTGCCAGCAGCGTAGGTGGGGGCCCACGTAACTATGGCTACACCTTC
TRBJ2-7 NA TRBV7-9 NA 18 CASSLNSLWGYTSYEQYF TGTGCCAGCAGCTTAAACAGCCTATGGGGGTACACTTCCTACGAGCAGTACTTC
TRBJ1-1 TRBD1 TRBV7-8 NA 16 CASSANREGAGTEAFF TGTGCCAGCAGCGCAAACCGGGAGGGGGCAGGAACTGAAGCTTTCTTT
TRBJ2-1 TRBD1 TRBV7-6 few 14 CASSPPGQHYEQFF TGTGCCAGCAGCCCTCCGGGACAGCACTATGAGCAGTTCTTC
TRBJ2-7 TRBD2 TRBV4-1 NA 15 CASSLAERGRDEQYF TGCGCCAGCAGCCTCGCGGAGCGGGGGCGGGACGAGCAGTACTTC
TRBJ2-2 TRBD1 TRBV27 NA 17 CASSLTGGLLNTGELFF TGTGCCAGCAGTCTAACAGGGGGCCTACTGAACACCGGGGAGCTGTTTTTT
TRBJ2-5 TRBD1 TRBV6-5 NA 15 CASSYLRDRGVLAYF TGTGCCAGCAGTTACCTTCGGGACAGGGGAGTCCTGGCCTACTTC